The present T cell receptor (beta chain) was sequenced within a study of OX40 agonist ivuxolimab in advanced cancers. The wider study: Six ivuxolimab dose levels, 0.01 to 10 mg/kg, were given intravenously every 2 weeks.

The repertoire was sequenced with immunoSEQ multiplex PCR; TCRdb's copy has only in-frame clones and lacks some. The repertoire includes about 24,000 clones, around 84% of them detected once, and around 15% sits in the top ten. General observations from the study: It was also the case that some nonresponders had low normalized T-cell clonal expansion. Blood T cells, both CD4+ and CD8+, expanded clonally by week 6 at 0.1 to 3.0 mg/kg. Which antigen the expanded peripheral T cells recognized is unknown.

A remark on this clone: Its antigen is not identified.

Trimming at V came to 7 bases and at J to 1 base, leaving 15 bases not matched to a gene. The CDR3 totals 18 residues. CDR1 and CDR2 from the germline V gene are SGHTA and FQGNSA. The specimen comprised CD4+ or CD8+ T cells sorted from blood, sampled in a trial of the OX40 agonist ivuxolimab. This sequence originates from an adult with an advanced solid tumor such as melanoma, head and neck, liver or kidney cancer. J is TRBJ2-5 and V is TRBV7-2; TRBD2 aligns across 10 bases. CDR3 in amino acids: CASTPRLAGASFQETQYF. CDR3 sequence (DNA): TGTGCCAGCACCCCGAGGCTAGCGGGGGCTTCATTCCAAGAGACCCAGTACTTC.